The 18 T cell receptor beta chains below were found in one sample sequenced in a study of PD-1 blockade in classical Hodgkin lymphoma (TCRdb year 2020). The time point label, read with the paper, signifies: cycle 4 day 1 (C4D1), after more than five weeks of nivolumab. Relapse after autologous stem cell transplantation had occurred in all trial patients, and cohorts A, B and C were distinguished by prior brentuximab vedotin exposure. CD8+ T cells were purified from thawed PBMCs by magnetic negative selection with a Miltenyi CD8+ T cell isolation kit. Library construction relied on the immunoSEQ multiplex PCR assay. Held by TCRdb, this immuneACCESS table contains in-frame sequences only and omits some clones. Under half of the omission traces to an unresolved V gene where checked; the cause of the rest is unknown. Within this sample are about 20,000 clones, with approximately 84% of them counted one time only. The ten largest clones capture approximately 7% of the sample.

Sequenced material: CD8+ T cells from blood, taken before the fourth cycle of nivolumab. These receptors all come from a human donor with classical Hodgkin lymphoma.

The V call is TRBV30, the J call TRBJ2-7; 11 bases match TRBD1. This CDR3 region has 12 residues. The junction had 0 bases not matched to a gene; V was cut back by 5 bases and J by 3 bases. Germline loops: CDR1 GTSNPN, CDR2 SVGIG (reference sequence). CDR3 coding DNA: TGTGCCTGGGGGACAGGGGGCTACGAGCAGTACTTC. This encodes CAWGTGGYEQYF. Combining the CDR3 with reference TRBV30 and TRBJ2-7 gives the whole variable domain SQTIHQWPATLVQPVGSPLSLECTVEGTSNPNLYWYRQAAGRGLQLLFYSVGIGQISSEVPQNLSASRPQDRQFILSSKKLLLSDSGFYLCAWGTGGYEQYFGPGTRLTVT.

The chain couples TRBV4-2 to TRBJ1-4, with D uncertain. V lost 0 bases, J lost 7 bases, and 15 bases lay in between. CDR1 and CDR2 (germline): LGHNA, YNFKEQ. This CDR3 region has 16 residues. This CDR3 reads CASSQESHSSGEKLFF. In nucleotides, the CDR3 is TGTGCCAGCAGCCAAGAATCACACTCCTCGGGTGAAAAACTGTTTTTT.

This chain joins TRBV4-2 and TRBJ1-2; unclear D gene. Trimming removed 0 bases at V and 2 bases at J, with 7 bases between. The CDR3 has 14 residues. CDR1 LGHNA and CDR2 YNFKEQ come from the germline V gene. The CDR3 sequence: CASSQDASNYGYTF. DNA of the CDR3: TGTGCCAGCAGCCAAGACGCCAGCAACTATGGCTACACCTTC.

This chain uses TRBV27 with TRBJ2-1; TRBD2 matches 13 bases. The V gene's germline CDR1 is MNHEY and CDR2 SMNVEV (reference sequence). The CDR3 is 15 residues long. V was pared by 2 bases and J by 8 bases, with 3 bases of the junction left unmatched. DNA of the CDR3: TGTGCCAGCAGTTTAACTAGCGGGGGGGCATATGAGCAGTTCTTC. Its protein is CASSLTSGGAYEQFF.

This clone occurred a few times. V and J are TRBV4-3 and TRBJ1-6; D gene ambiguous. In germline, CDR1 is LGHNA, CDR2 YSLEER. This CDR3 is 15 amino acids long. V was clipped by 1 base and J by 7 bases, with 11 bases between them. In nucleotides, the CDR3 is TGCGCCAGCAGCCAAGCTACTGGGTGGAATTCACCCCTCCACTTT. Encoded protein: CASSQATGWNSPLHF.

The chain joins TRBV4-1 to TRBJ1-1, with D hard to call. This CDR3 has 13 residues. V gave up 6 bases and J gave up 5 bases, with 13 bases separating them. CDR1 is MGHRA, CDR2 YSYEKL, per germline. CDR3 sequence: CASSPEPPTEAFF. In nucleotides, the CDR3 is TGCGCCAGCAGTCCCGAGCCACCAACTGAAGCTTTCTTT.

This clone was picked up one time. The V call is TRBV7-9, the J call TRBJ1-2, with a possible D match to TRBD1 (6 bases). The germline V gene has CDR1 SEHNR and CDR2 FQNEAQ (reference sequence). Between the trimmed V and J ends, which lost 0 bases and 6 bases, there was a span of 17 bases. The length of the CDR3 is 16 residues. CDR3 DNA sequence: TGTGCCAGCAGCTTAGCCCCGGTTAGGGGGACCCATGGCTACACCTTC. Translating gives CASSLAPVRGTHGYTF.

The J gene is TRBJ2-1, the V gene TRBV5-6; D may correspond to TRBD1 or TRBD2 (6 bases each). The CDR3 extends over 14 amino acids. V dropped 1 base and J dropped 4 bases, with 9 bases sitting between them. The germline V gene encodes CDR1 SGHDT and CDR2 YYEEEE. CDR3 DNA sequence: TGTGCCAGCAGCTTGTGGGGGGCTTACAATGAGCAGTTCTTC. Its translation: CASSLWGAYNEQFF.

This CDR3 is CASSQEATGNYGYTF. In nucleotides, the CDR3 is TGCGCCAGCAGCCAAGAAGCGACAGGGAATTATGGCTACACCTTC. The V and J genes are TRBV4-1 and TRBJ1-2; 7 bases map to TRBD1. CDR1 and CDR2 from the germline V gene are MGHRA and YSYEKL. With V trimmed by 0 bases and J by 5 bases, 6 bases remained unmatched. The CDR3 is made up of 15 amino acids.

This clone was observed once. The CDR3 region is CASSTELGGNSPLHF. CDR3 bases: TGTGCCAGTAGCACGGAATTGGGAGGCAATTCACCCCTCCACTTT. J is TRBJ1-6 and V is TRBV19; D uncertain. Germline CDR1 is LNHDA and CDR2 is SQIVND (reference sequence). CDR3 length: 15 residues. Trimming left V 6 bases short and J 7 bases short, with 16 bases between.

This clone was observed once. The chain uses TRBV11-2 and TRBJ1-4; D not resolved. V lost 4 bases, J lost 10 bases, and 16 bases lay in between. CDR1 is SGHAT and CDR2 is FQNNGV in the germline V gene. The CDR3 is 14 residues long. CDR3 region: CASSSRGQGGKLFF. The CDR3 coding sequence is TGTGCCAGCAGCTCCCGGGGTCAAGGCGGAAAACTGTTTTTT.

The chain's CDR3 is CASSIGQGGNTEAFF. The DNA for the CDR3 is TGTGCCAGCAGCATCGGACAGGGGGGGAACACTGAAGCTTTCTTT. The rearrangement joins TRBV7-3 to TRBJ1-1, with 10 bases lining up with TRBD1. The V gene's germline CDR1 is SGHTA and CDR2 FQGTGA. V shed 5 bases and J 1 base; nucleotides not matched to a gene: 4. The CDR3 contains 15 residues. The whole variable domain, remainder taken from reference TRBV7-3 and TRBJ1-1, is GAGVSQTPSNKVTEKGKYVELRCDPISGHTALYWYRQSLGQGPEFLIYFQGTGAADDSGLPNDRFFAVRPEGSVSTLKIQRTERGDSAVYLCASSIGQGGNTEAFFGQGTRLTVV.

The V gene is TRBV25-1, the J gene TRBJ2-7; TRBD2 aligns across 7 bases. The V gene end was trimmed by 5 bases and the J gene end by 5 bases; junction bases not matched to a gene: 12. This CDR3 comprises 15 residues. CDR1 and CDR2 (germline): MGHDK, SYGVNS. CDR3 DNA: TGTGCCAGCAGTACCACCGTGAGGGGAGGGGACGAGCAGTACTTC. It encodes CASSTTVRGGDEQYF.

The rearrangement joins TRBV5-6 to TRBJ2-3, with D unresolved. Trimming removed 3 bases at V and 0 bases at J, with 11 bases between. CDR3 size: 15 residues. Germline CDR1 and CDR2: SGHDT and YYEEEE. This CDR3 is CASSYTKTSTDTQYF. Written as DNA, the CDR3 is TGTGCCAGCAGCTATACTAAGACTAGCACAGATACGCAGTATTTT.

In its sample, this clone was seen once. V gene TRBV13 combines with J gene TRBJ1-4, with D perhaps TRBD1 (5 bases). Trimming cost V 5 bases and J 1 base, with 17 bases left between them. CDR3 size: 17 residues. Germline CDR1 and CDR2: PRHDT and FYEKMQ (reference sequence). Here the CDR3 reads CASSRREWVETNEKLFF. The DNA of the CDR3 is TGTGCCAGCAGCCGCAGGGAGTGGGTCGAAACTAATGAAAAACTGTTTTTT.

This clone was recorded only once. The DNA of the CDR3 is TGTGCCAGCAGCGCGGGACAGAACCTTTACAATGAGCAGTTCTTC. Its protein product is CASSAGQNLYNEQFF. The rearrangement uses TRBV7-9 and TRBJ2-1, with D possibly TRBD1 on 7 matching bases. V was clipped by 5 bases and J by 4 bases, with 15 bases between them. This CDR3 has 15 residues. CDR1 and CDR2 (germline): SEHNR, FQNEAQ (reference sequence).

The chain couples TRBV19 to TRBJ2-3; D possibly corresponds to TRBD2 (6 bases). CDR1 LNHDA and CDR2 SQIVND come from the germline V gene (reference sequence). CDR3 size: 16 residues. Deletions cut 4 bases from V and 2 bases from J, with 16 bases between. This CDR3 reads CASSKGPGGSTDTQYF. CDR3 in DNA: TGTGCCAGTAGTAAGGGCCCCGGAGGGTCCACAGATACGCAGTATTTT.

The rearrangement joins TRBV4-2 to TRBJ1-5; the D gene is possibly TRBD1 (6 bases). V lost 1 base and J lost 5, with 15 bases in between. The CDR3 contains 16 residues. The germline gives CDR1 LGHNA, CDR2 YNFKEQ. The CDR3 loop is CASSQADRPLYQPQHF. The CDR3 DNA follows: TGTGCCAGCAGCCAAGCAGACAGGCCCCTCTATCAGCCCCAGCATTTT.